Reported below is one TCR beta chain. Antigen unknown. This record comes from a study of T cell responses to AZD1222 COVID-19 vaccine. The study, taken as a whole, reports: The span of vaccine-associated CD4 TCRs extended across spike, with dominance at 160-218 and 743-854.

The method was immunoSEQ multiplex PCR; TCRdb's version includes in-frame clones alone and lacks a portion of them. The profile covers 150,000 to 200,000 clones, with about 83% appearing a single time and over 1% taken by the ten largest. Between the trimmed V and J ends, which lost 0 bases and 5 bases, there was a span of 20 bases. The CDR3 is 17 residues long. Germline CDR1 KGHSH, CDR2 LQKENI. The source is an adult who received the AZD1222 COVID-19 vaccine. The material was peripheral blood, obtained 28 days after the second AZD1222 dose. The gene calls are TRBV18 and TRBJ2-7; D call uncertain. The CDR3 DNA reads as TGTGCCAGCTCACCACCGCGCGGCATTGGTGTCTCGGACGAGCAGTACTTC. It yields the protein CASSPPRGIGVSDEQYF.